These T cell receptor beta chains were read from a single sample in a study of shared clonotypes between healthy human individuals. Some clones are missing from TCRdb's copy, which holds only in-frame ones; the method was immunoSEQ multiplex PCR. The profile shows under 1,100,000 clones, 70% to 80% of them singletons. Material for sequencing was memory CD4+ T cells from PBMCs. Receptor source: a man aged 18 to 35 in good health. Some clones in this sample may be carry-over from other donors' samples. The CDR3 runs from the conserved cysteine through the conserved F or W. The D gene is left open where the match is weak. Expanded clones are given a class, and other clones once, few, many or no size at all.

CDR3 length	J gene	D gene	clone size	V gene	CDR3 DNA	CDR3 protein
10	TRBJ2-7	-	few	TRBV29-1	TGCAGCGTTGAAGATTACGAGCAGTACTTC	CSVEDYEQYF
16	TRBJ2-2	-	-	TRBV10-3	TGTGCCATCAGTGATATGGAGGCTAGCGTCACCGGGGAGCTGTTTTTT	CAISDMEASVTGELFF
14	TRBJ2-7	-	few	TRBV28	TGTGCCAGCAGTTTTCCGGGCCTTCTCTACGAGCAGTACTTC	CASSFPGLLYEQYF
16	TRBJ2-7	-	-	TRBV4-3	TGCGCCAGCAGCCAAGATGGCCAGGCCAGCTCCTACGAGCAGTACTTC	CASSQDGQASSYEQYF
13	TRBJ2-1	-	once	TRBV6-1	TGTGCCAGCAGAACCGGGACCACAAATGAGCAGTTCTTC	CASRTGTTNEQFF
15	TRBJ2-2	-	-	TRBV28	TGTGCCAGCAGCATAGGGGACCCCGGGGCCGGGGAGCTGTTTTTT	CASSIGDPGAGELFF
14	TRBJ2-7	TRBD2	-	TRBV15	TGTGCCACCAGCAGAGAGGGGACTAGCGTCGAGCAGTACTTC	CATSREGTSVEQYF
15	TRBJ2-7	-	-	TRBV18	TGTGCCAGCTCCCTCTCAGGGCAGAGCCCTCTCGAGCAGTACTTC	CASSLSGQSPLEQYF
12	TRBJ2-7	-	many	TRBV7-6	TGTGCCAGCAGCTTACAAGGCTACGAGCAGTACTTC	CASSLQGYEQYF
12	TRBJ2-7	-	-	TRBV10-3	TGTGCCATCAGCCAGGGTGGGTACGAGCAGTACTTC	CAISQGGYEQYF
18	TRBJ2-6	-	many	TRBV28	TGTGCCAGCAGCAGGGACGCACGAAGGGGATTCGGGGCCAACGTCCTGACTTTC	CASSRDARRGFGANVLTF
14	TRBJ2-1	TRBD2	few	TRBV27	TGTGCCAGCAGTCCCCGGGCGGGAGCCAATGAGCAGTTCTTC	CASSPRAGANEQFF
12	TRBJ2-7	TRBD2	-	TRBV5-6	TGTGCCAGCAGCCGACCGGGGGGCGAGCAGTACTTC	CASSRPGGEQYF
15	TRBJ2-2	-	few	TRBV6-4	TGTGCCAGCAGTGTGGGACCCCTCTCCACCGGGGAGCTGTTTTTT	CASSVGPLSTGELFF
14	TRBJ1-1	-	-	TRBV6-6	TGTGCCAGCAGTTACTCGGGCAGGGCCACTGAAGCTTTCTTT	CASSYSGRATEAFF
12	TRBJ2-1	-	-	TRBV7-3	TGTGCCAGCAGCCCAACGGGCAATGAGCAGTTCTTC	CASSPTGNEQFF
13	TRBJ2-7	-	few	TRBV11-2	TGTGCCAGCAGCTCGAGGAGGGGACACGAGCAGTACTTC	CASSSRRGHEQYF
17	TRBJ2-6	-	-	TRBV11-2	TGTGCCAGCAGTTCTTACGGGGGCGGCTCTGGGGCCAACGTCCTGACTTTC	CASSSYGGGSGANVLTF
13	TRBJ2-7	-	-	TRBV10-3	TGTGCCACCCAGAGACAGGACACCTACGAGCAGTACTTC	CATQRQDTYEQYF
17	TRBJ2-3	-	-	TRBV7-9	TGTGCCAGCAGCCCACAGGCGTCGGGGGTTTCCACAGATACGCAGTATTTT	CASSPQASGVSTDTQYF
18	TRBJ2-1	-	-	TRBV11-1	TGTGCCAGCAGCTTAGTCTCAGGGGCCCAGAGCTCCTACAATGAGCAGTTCTTC	CASSLVSGAQSSYNEQFF
16	TRBJ2-2	TRBD2	-	TRBV28	TGTGCCAGCTATAACGCGGGGGGTGTAGGCACCGGGGAGCTGTTTTTT	CASYNAGGVGTGELFF
14	TRBJ1-1	-	-	TRBV19	TGTGCCAGTAGTATTTGGAGGGGGTGGACTGAAGCTTTCTTT	CASSIWRGWTEAFF
15	TRBJ2-1	TRBD2	-	TRBV18	TGTGCCAGCTCACCACCGGGGGGGTCCTACAATGAGCAGTTCTTC	CASSPPGGSYNEQFF
16	TRBJ2-2	TRBD1	-	TRBV7-3	TGTGCCAGCAGCTTAAGGGGACAGGGGGCGCCCGGGGAGCTGTTTTTT	CASSLRGQGAPGELFF
16	TRBJ2-7	TRBD2	-	TRBV5-1	TGCGCCAGCGCCCTTGGGACTAGCGGGTACGTCTACGAGCAGTACTTC	CASALGTSGYVYEQYF
17	TRBJ2-5	TRBD1	-	TRBV5-1	TGCGCCAGCAGCATAGGAACCGGGACAGCTTTCCAAGAGACCCAGTACTTC	CASSIGTGTAFQETQYF
16	TRBJ1-2	-	-	TRBV19	TGTGCCAGTAGTATGGTGGGGACCCAAGCTAACTATGGCTACACCTTC	CASSMVGTQANYGYTF
15	TRBJ2-7	-	-	TRBV5-4	TGTGCCAGCAGCTCAGGCCACCAGGGGAGTTACGAGCAGTACTTC	CASSSGHQGSYEQYF
16	TRBJ2-7	TRBD2	-	TRBV5-1	TGCGCCAGCAGCTTCAGCACTAGCGGGGGAACCTACGAGCAGTACTTC	CASSFSTSGGTYEQYF
15	TRBJ1-1	-	few	TRBV7-2	TGTGCCAGCAGCTTTAAACAAAACGGGGTCACTGAAGCTTTCTTT	CASSFKQNGVTEAFF
15	TRBJ2-1	-	few	TRBV29-1	TGCAGCGTCATCGGGGCTAGCGACGCCTACAATGAGCAGTTCTTC	CSVIGASDAYNEQFF
15	TRBJ1-1	-	-	TRBV9	TGTGCCAGCAGCGTAGTCGGAACACCTAACACTGAAGCTTTCTTT	CASSVVGTPNTEAFF
15	TRBJ2-5	TRBD1	-	TRBV7-3	TGTGCCAGCAGCTTCCTGACAGGGGTTGCAGAGACCCAGTACTTC	CASSFLTGVAETQYF